The 24 T cell receptor beta chains below all came from one sample that was sequenced in a study of blood T cell repertoires in COVID-19. The assay was immunoSEQ multiplex PCR, and TCRdb's table has in-frame clones only and misses some. The sample shows a few hundred thousand clones, approximately 85% of them seen only once. Sequencing was performed on PBMCs or T cells enriched from blood (not recorded which). Source of these receptors: a man aged 25 to 40 who had recovered from COVID-19.

J is TRBJ2-1 and V is TRBV6-2 or TRBV6-3, with 7 bases lining up with TRBD2. The CDR3 consists of 18 residues. Trimming at V came to 0 bases and at J to 4 bases, leaving 12 bases not matched to a gene. Germline V gene sequence: CDR1 MNHEY, CDR2 SVGEGT. The chain's CDR3 is CASSYSPGRAGRYNEQFF. DNA of the CDR3: TGTGCCAGCAGTTACTCGCCCGGCAGAGCGGGGCGATACAATGAGCAGTTCTTC.

The chain employs TRBV5-4 and TRBJ2-1, with 9 bases lining up with TRBD1. The trim removed 2 bases at V and 7 bases at J, leaving 10 bases unmatched. Germline V gene sequence: CDR1 SGHNT, CDR2 YYREEE (reference sequence). CDR3 length equals 16 residues. CDR3 coding DNA: TGTGCCAGCAGCTTTCTTCGACAGGGGGGTTTAAATGAGCAGTTCTTC. As protein: CASSFLRQGGLNEQFF.

This chain joins TRBV9 and TRBJ2-5; possibly TRBD1 for D (6 bases). CDR1 is SGDLS and CDR2 is YYNGEE in the germline V gene. The CDR3 has 14 amino acids. V was cut by 3 bases and J by 5 bases, with 14 bases left in between. The CDR3 DNA reads as TGTGCCAGCAGCGCCGGACAGAGGGAGGAGACCCAGTACTTC. Translation gives CASSAGQREETQYF.

The V call is TRBV2, the J call TRBJ1-5; TRBD1 matches at 12 bases. The germline V gene encodes CDR1 SNHLY and CDR2 FYNNEI. Trimming took 6 bases from V and 5 from J; bases not matched to a gene: 2. This CDR3 is built from 14 residues. The chain's CDR3 is CASRGTGGHQPQHF. Here the CDR3 DNA reads TGTGCCAGCAGGGGGACAGGGGGCCATCAGCCCCAGCATTTT.

DNA for the CDR3: TGTGCCAGCAGCTCACAGGGGGCAGGCAATCAGCCCCAGCATTTT. Its translation is CASSSQGAGNQPQHF. This rearrangement joins TRBV2 to TRBJ1-5; 9 nucleotides line up with TRBD1. CDR3 size: 15 residues. Germline loops: CDR1 SNHLY, CDR2 FYNNEI. With V trimmed by 6 bases and J by 2 bases, 5 bases remained unmatched.

V usage is TRBV10-3 and J usage is TRBJ1-1; the D gene is possibly TRBD1 (5 bases). Deletions cut 4 bases from V and 7 bases from J, with 13 bases between. There are 13 residues in the CDR3. The germline V gene encodes CDR1 ENHRY and CDR2 SYGVKD. As DNA, the CDR3 is TGTGCCATCAGTGCGGGGGAAGAACTTGAAGCTTTCTTT. It specifies CAISAGEELEAFF.

The gene calls are TRBV7-3 and TRBJ2-4; D is possibly TRBD1 (6 bases). Trimming removed 1 base at V and 1 base at J, with 11 bases between. Germline V gives CDR1 SGHTA, CDR2 FQGTGA. The CDR3 runs to 16 residues. CDR3 in amino acids: CASSLSGTGAKNIQYF. The DNA for the CDR3 is TGTGCCAGCAGCTTAAGCGGCACAGGGGCCAAAAACATTCAGTACTTC.

The chain uses TRBV30 and TRBJ1-1; tentatively, D is TRBD1 (6 bases). Germline CDR1 GTSNPN, CDR2 SVGIG (reference sequence). The CDR3 spans 13 residues. V gave up 7 bases and J gave up 1 base, with 13 bases separating them. CDR3 loop: CAFSTGRNTEAFF. CDR3 in DNA: TGTGCCTTCTCGACAGGAAGGAACACTGAAGCTTTCTTT.

Comments on this clone: Distinct nucleotide sequences in the sample also encode this CDR3. This chain links TRBV10-3 with TRBJ1-2, with D possibly being TRBD1 (6 bases). CDR1 and CDR2 (germline): ENHRY, SYGVKD. The CDR3 is made up of 13 amino acids. V was cut by 2 bases and J by 5 bases, with 9 bases left in between. Written as DNA, the CDR3 is TGTGCCATCAGTGAGAGGGGGGGATATGGCTACACCTTC. It translates to CAISERGGYGYTF.

This clone came up once. This chain uses TRBV3-1 (or the pseudogene TRBV3-2) with TRBJ2-3; D is perhaps TRBD1 (6 bases). CDR1 and CDR2 from the germline V gene are LGHDT and YNNKEL (reference sequence). The CDR3 has 16 amino acids. V lost 3 bases and J lost 4, with 17 bases in between. CDR3 coding DNA: TGTGCCAGCAGCCACATCCGGCTGGGGGCGGCAGATACGCAGTATTTT. Translation gives CASSHIRLGAADTQYF.

On this clone: This sample includes further DNA sequences coding for the same CDR3. The chain is built from TRBV5-4 and TRBJ1-2; TRBD1 matches 8 bases. In germline, CDR1 is SGHNT, CDR2 YYREEE (reference sequence). This CDR3 contains 13 residues. V shed 4 bases, J shed 2 bases, and the junction held 1 base outside the gene matches. CDR3 in DNA: TGTGCCAGCAGCCGGACAGGGAACTATGGCTACACCTTC. Translation gives CASSRTGNYGYTF.

This rearrangement joins TRBV30 to TRBJ1-4, with TRBD1 matching 7 bases. CDR3 length: 16 residues. Germline CDR1 and CDR2: GTSNPN and SVGIG (reference sequence). Unmatched junction bases numbered 16, after V lost 4 bases and J lost 8 bases. The CDR3 protein is CAWTRGPLGPQEKLFF. Written as DNA, the CDR3 is TGTGCCTGGACGAGGGGGCCGCTGGGACCTCAGGAAAAACTGTTTTTT.

The genes are TRBV7-9 and TRBJ2-3; D is ambiguous. Between the trimmed V and J ends, which lost 5 bases and 2 bases, there was a span of 17 bases. CDR1 is SEHNR, CDR2 FQNEAQ, per germline (reference sequence). This CDR3 comprises 16 residues. The CDR3 sequence is CASSPHRLSPTDTQYF. The CDR3 coding sequence is TGTGCCAGCAGCCCCCACCGGTTGAGTCCCACAGATACGCAGTATTTT. Using reference TRBV7-9 and TRBJ2-3 for the parts outside the CDR3, the full variable domain is DTGVSQNPRHKITKRGQNVTFRCDPISEHNRLYWYRQTLGQGPEFLTYFQNEAQLEKSRLLSDRFSAERPKGSFSTLEIQRTEQGDSAMYLCASSPHRLSPTDTQYFGPGTRLTVL.

The chain is built from TRBV7-9 and TRBJ1-1; D ambiguous. Trimming removed 4 bases from V and 1 base from J, with 19 bases in between. The CDR3 has 17 amino acids. CDR1 is SEHNR, CDR2 FQNEAQ, per germline (reference sequence). The CDR3 bases are TGTGCCAGCAGCTCCCCCGAGGGAGGGTCCTCGAACACTGAAGCTTTCTTT. As protein: CASSSPEGGSSNTEAFF.

This clone was counted a single time. The chain couples TRBV6-5 to TRBJ1-2; a weak D match, TRBD1 (5 bases). Trimming removed 6 bases at V and 7 bases at J, with 12 bases between. The CDR3 loop spans 12 amino acids. CDR1 and CDR2 (germline): MNHEY, SVGAGI. The CDR3 DNA reads as TGTGCCAGCAGGGCGGGACGCTCTGGCTACACCTTC. As protein: CASRAGRSGYTF.

This clone was seen just once. The gene calls are TRBV5-1 and TRBJ2-3, with a tentative D call TRBD1 (6 bases). Germline V gives CDR1 SGHRS, CDR2 YFSETQ. CDR3 length: 14 residues. V shed 0 bases and J shed 3 bases, with 8 bases lying between them. In nucleotides, the CDR3 is TGCGCCAGCAGCTTGGACAGGGCGACAGATACGCAGTATTTT. Its translation: CASSLDRATDTQYF.

For this clone: Within the sample, other DNA sequences also encode this same CDR3. The rearrangement links TRBV5-1 to TRBJ2-7, with 10 bases lining up with TRBD1. CDR1 and CDR2 from the germline V gene are SGHRS and YFSETQ. The CDR3 extends over 15 amino acids. The trim removed 2 bases at V and 5 bases at J, leaving 7 bases unmatched. The CDR3 is CASSLTGTGVDEQYF. In DNA form, the CDR3 reads TGCGCCAGCAGCTTAACCGGGACAGGGGTGGACGAGCAGTACTTC. Looking up the rest from reference TRBV5-1 and TRBJ2-7 gives the full variable domain: KAGVTQTPRYLIKTRGQQVTLSCSPISGHRSVSWYQQTPGQGLQFLFEYFSETQRNKGNFPGRFSGRQFSNSRSEMNVSTLELGDSALYLCASSLTGTGVDEQYFGPGTRLTVT.

The chain uses TRBV19 and TRBJ1-2; TRBD1 might be the D (5 bases). Trimming stripped 8 bases from V and 8 bases from J, with 24 bases between. CDR1 is LNHDA and CDR2 is SQIVND in the germline V gene (reference sequence). The CDR3 extends over 15 amino acids. The CDR3 region has the DNA TGTGCCAGTTCCCCGGGGGGGAGCACCAGGGAAGGCTACACCTTC. Amino acids: CASSPGGSTREGYTF.

This chain links TRBV14 with TRBJ1-2; 8 bases map to TRBD1. Germline assignment: CDR1 SGHDN and CDR2 FVKESK. V shed 4 bases and J 5 bases; nucleotides not matched to a gene: 12. The CDR3 loop spans 16 amino acids. CDR3 sequence (DNA): TGTGCCAGCAGCCGAACCGGACAGGGTAGCTGGTATGGCTACACCTTC. Protein: CASSRTGQGSWYGYTF.

The chain is built from TRBV7-8 and TRBJ2-5, with TRBD2 matching 13 bases. With V trimmed by 4 bases and J by 2 bases, 4 bases remained unmatched. CDR3 size: 16 residues. CDR1 is SGHVS, CDR2 FQNEAQ, per germline. The CDR3 spells CASSSRLAGGQETQYF. CDR3 nucleotide sequence: TGTGCCAGCAGCTCTAGACTAGCGGGGGGACAAGAGACCCAGTACTTC.

The chain joins TRBV29-1 to TRBJ2-5; 8 positions match TRBD2. The CDR3 has 13 residues. Germline V gene sequence: CDR1 SQVTM, CDR2 ANQGSEA. The trim removed 8 bases at V and 5 bases at J, leaving 10 bases unmatched. The CDR3 DNA reads as TGCAGCCTAAGAGCGGGGGCTCAGGAGACCCAGTACTTC. Translating gives CSLRAGAQETQYF.

V is TRBV20-1 and J is TRBJ2-3; 9 nucleotides line up with TRBD2. The junction had 3 bases not matched to a gene; V was cut back by 3 bases and J by 5 bases. The length of the CDR3 is 13 residues. In germline, CDR1 is DFQATT, CDR2 SNEGSKA (reference sequence). The CDR3 here is CSASLAGEDTQYF. For the CDR3, the DNA is TGCAGTGCTAGTTTAGCGGGGGAAGATACGCAGTATTTT.

This chain joins TRBV15 and TRBJ1-4; the match to TRBD1 covers 7 bases. V shed 0 bases, J shed 2 bases, and the junction held 0 bases outside the gene matches. Germline-derived CDR1 and CDR2 are LNHNV and YYDKDF (reference sequence). This CDR3 is 15 amino acids long. CDR3 sequence reads: CATSRDRGTNEKLFF. In DNA, the CDR3 is TGTGCCACCAGCAGAGACAGGGGGACTAATGAAAAACTGTTTTTT.

The rearrangement joins TRBV5-6 to TRBJ2-7; no definite D call. The V gene lost 0 bases and the J gene lost 3 bases, with 7 bases spanning the gap. Germline loops: CDR1 SGHDT, CDR2 YYEEEE. The CDR3 sequence is 13 residues long. The CDR3: CASSLGADYEQYF. CDR3 sequence (DNA): TGTGCCAGCAGCTTGGGGGCAGACTACGAGCAGTACTTC.